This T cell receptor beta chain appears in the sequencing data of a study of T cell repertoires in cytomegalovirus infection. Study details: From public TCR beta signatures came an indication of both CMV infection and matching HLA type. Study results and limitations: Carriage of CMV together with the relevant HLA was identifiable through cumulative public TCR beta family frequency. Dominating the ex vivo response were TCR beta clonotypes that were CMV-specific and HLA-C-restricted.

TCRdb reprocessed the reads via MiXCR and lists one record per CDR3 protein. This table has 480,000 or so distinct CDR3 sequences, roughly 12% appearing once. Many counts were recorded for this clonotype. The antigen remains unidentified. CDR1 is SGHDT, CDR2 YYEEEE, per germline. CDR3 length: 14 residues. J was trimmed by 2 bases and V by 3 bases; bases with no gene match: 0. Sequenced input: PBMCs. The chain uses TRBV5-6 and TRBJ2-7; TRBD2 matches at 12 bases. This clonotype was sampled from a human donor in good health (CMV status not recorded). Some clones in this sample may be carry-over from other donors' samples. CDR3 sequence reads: CASSWTSGTYEQYF. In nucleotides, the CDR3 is TGTGCCAGCAGCTGGACTAGCGGGACCTACGAGCAGTACTTC.